This TCR beta chain was retrieved from a study of blood T cell repertoires in COVID-19. Study summary: Spain, Italy and the United States supplied samples that represented acute and convalescent COVID-19. PBMCs, B-cell-depleted T cells, or T cells were the source of the cDNA or gDNA that made up the material.

Authors' methods: Estimation of nucleated cell counts was performed using reference gene primer amplification. Measured with immunoSEQ multiplex PCR; TCRdb has only the in-frame clones, and not every one. Clone size and V and J calls were adopted from that table, with D and trimming inferred from the DNA. The sample includes fewer than 90,000 clones, about nine tenths seen only once; the top ten take 4.5% to 6%. This clone rates as medium-sized. V lost 4 bases, J lost 0 bases, and 9 bases stayed unmatched. Germline CDR1 is DFQATT and CDR2 is SNEGSKA (reference sequence). The CDR3 sequence is 16 residues long.

Sequenced sample: peripheral blood. V and J are TRBV20-1 and TRBJ2-1; 7 nucleotides align to TRBD2. This clonotype was sampled from a middle-aged man with active or convalescent COVID-19. The CDR3 protein is CSANDRAGSSYNEQFF. CDR3 sequence (DNA): TGCAGTGCTAATGACAGAGCGGGGAGCTCCTACAATGAGCAGTTCTTC.